This TCR beta chain was profiled in a study of OX40 agonist ivuxolimab in advanced cancers. This clone was detected only a few times. The germline V and J ends were trimmed by 5 bases and 4 bases, with 17 bases remaining between them. Germline CDR1 MNHEY, CDR2 SMNVEV (reference sequence). The CDR3 has 15 amino acids. TCRdb's table, derived via immunoSEQ multiplex PCR, lists solely in-frame clones and lacks some. The sample records roughly 60,000 clones, 86% being singletons. This chain links TRBV27 with TRBJ1-1; a weak D match, TRBD1 (6 bases). The sequence came from an adult with an advanced solid tumor such as melanoma, head and neck, liver or kidney cancer. This sample comprised CD4+ or CD8+ T cells sorted from blood, obtained in a trial of the OX40 agonist ivuxolimab. CDR3 sequence: CASSKWTAPSTEAFF. In DNA form, the CDR3 reads TGTGCCAGCAGTAAATGGACAGCCCCGAGCACTGAAGCTTTCTTT.